This TCR beta chain originates from a study of cytotoxic CD8 clonotypes in ibrutinib-treated CLL. At the level of the study: Outcomes included some 24 partial and 2 complete responses; after median 68 months, roughly 14 stayed remitted and about twelve progressed.

Repertoires were generated with immunoSEQ multiplex PCR, while TCRdb's copy carries only in-frame clones and drops some. The sample has approximately 120,000 clones, roughly 80% seen once; the top ten hold 3% to 4%. The V gene lost 0 bases and the J gene lost 7 bases, with 6 bases spanning the gap. The CDR3 loop spans 11 amino acids. The germline V gene encodes CDR1 DFQATT and CDR2 SNEGSKA (reference sequence). Study-wide points: Clonality grew at ibrutinib response; at progression, it decreased back toward baseline.

Notes on this clone: Its antigen is not known.

Sequencing was performed on PBMCs, taken after 24 months of ibrutinib treatment. This rearrangement joins TRBV20-1 to TRBJ1-2; no reliable D call. The sequence came from a human donor with chronic lymphocytic leukemia. The CDR3 loop is CSARDLGGYTF. In DNA form, the CDR3 reads TGCAGTGCTAGAGATCTCGGTGGCTACACCTTC.